One sample yielded the 16 T cell receptor beta chains listed below, sequenced in a study of cytomegalovirus exposure and HLA in healthy donors. Assay used: immunoSEQ multiplex PCR; TCRdb lists only in-frame clones, some missing. This table has 190,000 or so clones, 84% appearing once. The sample was PBMCs. These receptors were taken from a woman in her late teens or twenties in good health and CMV-seropositive.

The CDR3 bases are TGTGCCAGCAGCTTAGTAGTATCGACAGGGGAGTTTGTATTTCTCACTGAAGCTTTCTTT. Encoded protein: CASSLVVSTGEFVFLTEAFF. The J gene is TRBJ1-1, the V gene TRBV11-3; 8 nucleotides agree with TRBD1. The CDR3 runs 20 residues. V gave up 1 base and J gave up 4 bases; unmatched junction bases: 20. Germline CDR1 and CDR2: SGHNT and YENEEA.

V and J are TRBV6-6 and TRBJ1-3; TRBD1 is a possible D gene (6 bases). CDR1 is MNHNY, CDR2 SVGAGI, per germline (reference sequence). The V end lost 7 bases, the J end lost 2 bases, and 15 bases lay between the germline ends. This CDR3 is 15 amino acids long. CDR3 residues: CASIRQVQAGNTIYF. In DNA form, the CDR3 reads TGTGCCAGCATAAGACAGGTACAAGCTGGAAACACCATATATTTT.

The V gene is TRBV4-1, the J gene TRBJ2-5; 8 positions agree with TRBD2. J gave up 2 bases and V 0 bases, and 5 bases lay outside the gene matches. The germline gives CDR1 MGHRA, CDR2 YSYEKL. The CDR3 is 16 amino acids. For the CDR3, the DNA is TGCGCCAGCAGCCAAGATCGGGGCGGGGGGCAAGAGACCCAGTACTTC. Encoded protein: CASSQDRGGGQETQYF.

The CDR3 here is CAISESQGYTF. CDR3 coding DNA: TGTGCCATCAGTGAGTCGCAGGGCTACACCTTC. The V and J genes are TRBV10-3 and TRBJ1-2; no definite D call. Deletions cut 0 bases from V and 8 bases from J, with 4 bases between. The germline V gene encodes CDR1 ENHRY and CDR2 SYGVKD. The length of the CDR3 is 11 residues.

V usage is TRBV13 and J usage is TRBJ1-1, with 9 bases identical to TRBD1. V was clipped by 5 bases and J by 5 bases; unmatched bases: 9. This CDR3 has 15 residues. Germline CDR1 and CDR2: PRHDT and FYEKMQ (reference sequence). The CDR3 loop reads CASSVDRGSRTEAFF. CDR3 nucleotide sequence: TGTGCCAGCAGCGTCGACAGGGGGTCTAGGACTGAAGCTTTCTTT.

A single count supports this clone. J is TRBJ1-2 and V is TRBV7-9; 9 bases line up with TRBD1. CDR1 SEHNR and CDR2 FQNEAQ come from the germline V gene (reference sequence). The CDR3 consists of 13 residues. V was pared by 5 bases and J by 8 bases, with 6 bases of the junction left unmatched. This chain's CDR3 is CASSPDRGEGYTF. The CDR3, as DNA: TGTGCCAGCAGCCCGGACAGGGGAGAGGGCTACACCTTC.

The chain carries TRBV7-2 and TRBJ1-1, with a possible D match to TRBD1 (6 bases). Germline V lookup: CDR1 SGHTA, CDR2 FQGNSA. This CDR3 region has 13 residues. V lost 5 bases to trimming and J lost 14 bases, with 21 bases between them. The CDR3 loop is CASSGTKDSLPFF. The DNA of the CDR3 is TGTGCCAGCAGCGGCACGAAGGACAGTCTTCCCTTCTTT.

This chain joins TRBV28 and TRBJ1-5, with 7 positions matching TRBD1. The junction had 12 bases not matched to a gene; V was cut back by 7 bases and J by 6 bases. The CDR3 has 15 residues. Per the germline V gene, CDR1 is MDHEN and CDR2 is SYDVKM. CDR3 DNA: TGTGCCAGCATTGGGACAGCCGCGACCGGTCAGCCCCAGCATTTT. Its protein product is CASIGTAATGQPQHF.

This chain connects TRBV2 to TRBJ2-1, with D hard to call. The germline gives CDR1 SNHLY, CDR2 FYNNEI. This CDR3 comprises 15 residues. V was clipped by 7 bases and J by 0 bases, with 13 bases between them. CDR3 protein: CASTATPGSYNEQFF. The CDR3 coding sequence is TGTGCCAGCACGGCCACCCCGGGCTCCTACAATGAGCAGTTCTTC.

The chain links TRBV29-1 to TRBJ1-1; a weak D match, TRBD1 (6 bases). The CDR3 is made up of 20 amino acids. Germline V gives CDR1 SQVTM, CDR2 ANQGSEA. The germline V and J ends were trimmed by 3 bases and 0 bases, with 29 bases remaining between them. CDR3 amino acids: CSVDLYKDGDKNDLNTEAFF. The CDR3 DNA follows: TGCAGCGTTGATCTATATAAGGATGGGGACAAGAATGATCTGAACACTGAAGCTTTCTTT.

DNA for the CDR3: TGTGCCAGCAAAAAGGGGGCAGCCAATCAGCCCCAGCATTTT. Its translation: CASKKGAANQPQHF. The V gene is TRBV6-5, the J gene TRBJ1-5; 7 positions agree with TRBD1. The CDR3 is 14 residues long. Germline-derived CDR1 and CDR2 are MNHEY and SVGAGI. J gave up 3 bases and V 7 bases, and 6 bases lay outside the gene matches.

The V call is TRBV10-3, the J call TRBJ1-1; TRBD1 might be the D (6 bases). Trimming stripped 11 bases from V and 1 base from J, with 20 bases between. Germline CDR1 is ENHRY and CDR2 is SYGVKD. The CDR3 extends over 15 amino acids. The CDR3 DNA reads TGTGCCGCTTCGGTGGGGGGGCAACAGAACACTGAAGCTTTCTTT. It yields the protein CAASVGGQQNTEAFF.

This rearrangement joins TRBV6-5 to TRBJ1-1; D is undetermined. The CDR3 length is 14 residues. V lost 0 bases and J lost 1, with 6 bases in between. The germline V gene encodes CDR1 MNHEY and CDR2 SVGAGI. CDR3 amino acids: CASSYSQANTEAFF. CDR3 in DNA: TGTGCCAGCAGTTACTCTCAAGCGAACACTGAAGCTTTCTTT.

The chain recombines TRBV7-2 with TRBJ2-5; 7 bases agree with TRBD2. Losses at the gene ends were 1 base for V and 4 bases for J; bases not matched to a gene: 9. The CDR3 is made up of 16 amino acids. The V gene's germline CDR1 is SGHTA and CDR2 FQGNSA. The CDR3 DNA sequence: TGTGCCAGCAGCTTAGGCGCGGGACTATCAGGAGAGACCCAGTACTTC. Protein: CASSLGAGLSGETQYF.

This clone was seen more than once but under ten times. The genes are TRBV19 and TRBJ1-2; D is possibly TRBD1 (5 bases). Trimming cost V 4 bases and J 0 bases, with 12 bases left between them. The CDR3 totals 15 residues. Germline V CDR1 and CDR2: LNHDA, SQIVND (reference sequence). CDR3 loop: CASSTKDTSNYGYTF. As DNA, the CDR3 is TGTGCCAGTAGTACTAAGGACACCTCTAACTATGGCTACACCTTC.

J is TRBJ2-5 and V is TRBV9; the D gene is possibly TRBD1 (5 bases). The CDR3 length is 14 residues. The V gene's germline CDR1 is SGDLS and CDR2 YYNGEE. The V gene lost 3 bases and the J gene lost 5 bases, with 14 bases spanning the gap. CDR3 coding DNA: TGTGCCAGCAGCGCCCACCAGGGCACGGAGACCCAGTACTTC. Translated, it gives CASSAHQGTETQYF.